Each of the 21 T cell receptor beta chains below was sequenced from the same sample in a study of shared clonotypes between healthy human individuals. Sequenced by immunoSEQ multiplex PCR; TCRdb stores in-frame clones only, minus some. The sample shows 550,000 to 600,000 clones, roughly 79% of them seen only once. Sequencing used PBMCs. All receptors come from a woman in her thirties or forties in good health. Some clones in this sample may be carry-over from other donors' samples.

The CDR3 coding sequence is TGTGCCAGCAGTTTATCAGGGACAGTCCTCTATGGCTACACCTTC. Encoded protein: CASSLSGTVLYGYTF. The V gene is TRBV27, the J gene TRBJ1-2; the match to TRBD1 covers 7 bases. This CDR3 has 15 residues. Per germline, CDR1 MNHEY and CDR2 SMNVEV (reference sequence). The junction had 5 bases not matched to a gene; V was cut back by 0 bases and J by 4 bases.

The V gene is TRBV19, the J gene TRBJ1-1; TRBD1 might be the D (6 bases). The V and J ends lost 3 bases and 6 bases respectively, with 11 bases between them. The germline V gene encodes CDR1 LNHDA and CDR2 SQIVND (reference sequence). This CDR3 has 13 amino acids. In DNA form, the CDR3 reads TGTGCCAGTAGTATTTCGTCAGGGGCTGAAGCTTTCTTT. It is translated as CASSISSGAEAFF.

This chain joins TRBV7-2 and TRBJ2-7; D possibly corresponds to TRBD2 (6 bases). CDR1 and CDR2 from the germline V gene are SGHTA and FQGNSA. Trimming pared 6 bases from V and 0 bases from J, leaving 12 bases between. The CDR3 is 14 amino acids. This CDR3 is CASSYGTFSYEQYF. CDR3 DNA sequence: TGTGCCAGCAGTTACGGGACTTTCTCCTACGAGCAGTACTTC.

This chain uses TRBV28 with TRBJ2-7, with 11 bases matching TRBD2. V gave up 7 bases and J gave up 5 bases; unmatched junction bases: 7. The V gene's germline CDR1 is MDHEN and CDR2 SYDVKM. The CDR3 runs 14 residues. The chain's CDR3 is CASNPSGRFHEQYF. In nucleotides, the CDR3 is TGTGCCAGCAATCCTAGCGGGAGGTTCCACGAGCAGTACTTC.

The gene calls are TRBV18 and TRBJ2-7, with 8 bases matching TRBD1. V lost 5 bases to trimming and J lost 3 bases; unmatched junction nucleotides: 9. The germline V gene encodes CDR1 KGHSH and CDR2 LQKENI. This CDR3 is built from 15 residues. The CDR3 sequence is CASSTRQGRNYEQYF. In DNA, the CDR3 is TGTGCCAGCTCAACCCGACAGGGGCGCAACTACGAGCAGTACTTC.

The sample holds one count of this clone. The chain has TRBV7-2 and TRBJ2-3, with D perhaps TRBD1 (7 bases). The CDR3 covers 15 residues. V lost 5 bases and J 2 bases, leaving 14 bases between the germline ends. The germline V gene has CDR1 SGHTA and CDR2 FQGNSA. CDR3 in DNA: TGTGCCAGCAGCCAGGGGGGCTACTCCACAGATACGCAGTATTTT. Protein product: CASSQGGYSTDTQYF.

This clone has just one count. CDR3 residues: CASSQNWGNEQFF. The CDR3 coding sequence is TGTGCCAGCAGCCAAAACTGGGGCAATGAGCAGTTCTTC. V usage is TRBV7-3 and J usage is TRBJ2-1; D not certain. The germline V gene encodes CDR1 SGHTA and CDR2 FQGTGA. The V and J ends lost 5 bases and 6 bases respectively, with 11 bases between them. This CDR3 has 13 residues.

The V call is TRBV7-3, the J call TRBJ2-7; 8 bases agree with TRBD2. The V and J ends lost 5 bases and 5 bases, in that order; junction bases with no gene match: 17. CDR1 SGHTA and CDR2 FQGTGA come from the germline V gene. The CDR3 is 17 residues long. The CDR3 here is CASSPAGRAGSVHEQYF. The DNA for the CDR3 is TGTGCCAGCAGCCCGGCCGGGAGGGCAGGGAGTGTCCACGAGCAGTACTTC.

V and J are TRBV30 and TRBJ2-2; D uncertain. The CDR3 loop spans 13 amino acids. Germline V lookup: CDR1 GTSNPN, CDR2 SVGIG (reference sequence). V was shortened by 2 bases and J by 2 bases, with 6 bases between the two germline ends. The CDR3 DNA reads as TGTGCCTGGAGTCACAGCAACACCGGGGAGCTGTTTTTT. Translation: CAWSHSNTGELFF. Full variable domain (remainder filled in from reference TRBV30 and TRBJ2-2): SQTIHQWPATLVQPVGSPLSLECTVEGTSNPNLYWYRQAAGRGLQLLFYSVGIGQISSEVPQNLSASRPQDRQFILSSKKLLLSDSGFYLCAWSHSNTGELFFGEGSRLTVL.

The chain carries TRBV30 and TRBJ2-3, with a possible D match to TRBD2 (6 bases). Germline V CDR1 and CDR2: GTSNPN, SVGIG (reference sequence). The V end lost 1 base, the J end lost 2 bases, and 10 bases lay between the germline ends. CDR3 length: 14 residues. Here the CDR3 DNA reads TGTGCCTGGAGTGGCCGGACTAACACAGATACGCAGTATTTT. Its protein is CAWSGRTNTDTQYF.

V usage is TRBV5-8 and J usage is TRBJ2-3, with D perhaps given as TRBD1 or TRBD2 (6 bases each). Germline-derived CDR1 and CDR2 are SGHTS and YDEGEE. V lost 2 bases, J lost 1 base, and 11 bases lay in between. The CDR3 covers 15 residues. CDR3 protein: CASSFGGRGTDTQYF. CDR3 coding DNA: TGTGCCAGCAGCTTCGGGGGCCGGGGCACAGATACGCAGTATTTT.

This clone was seen only once. The chain is built from TRBV28 and TRBJ1-3; no reliable D call. CDR3 size: 13 residues. The V gene lost 4 bases and the J gene lost 1 base, with 5 bases spanning the gap. Per the germline V gene, CDR1 is MDHEN and CDR2 is SYDVKM. The CDR3 sequence is CASSWTSGNTIYF. Here the CDR3 DNA reads TGTGCCAGCAGTTGGACTTCTGGAAACACCATATATTTT.

This rearrangement joins TRBV7-2 to TRBJ2-2; 8 bases are a match to TRBD2. Germline loops: CDR1 SGHTA, CDR2 FQGNSA. The CDR3 is 17 residues long. The trim removed 5 bases at V and 0 bases at J, leaving 8 bases unmatched. The CDR3 protein is CASSPKRGYANTGELFF. CDR3 bases: TGTGCCAGCAGCCCGAAGCGGGGGTACGCGAACACCGGGGAGCTGTTTTTT.

J is TRBJ2-6 and V is TRBV28, with D perhaps TRBD1 (5 bases). The V gene's germline CDR1 is MDHEN and CDR2 SYDVKM. The V gene lost 6 bases and the J gene lost 2 bases, with 11 bases spanning the gap. This CDR3 comprises 15 residues. The chain's CDR3 is CASRKGVAGANVLTF. CDR3 DNA: TGTGCCAGCAGGAAAGGGGTAGCTGGGGCCAACGTCCTGACTTTC.

The chain carries TRBV10-3 and TRBJ1-5, with 7 bases fitting TRBD1. The CDR3 length is 13 residues. Germline V CDR1 and CDR2: ENHRY, SYGVKD. The junction had 7 bases not matched to a gene; V was cut back by 7 bases and J by 7 bases. The CDR3 bases are TGTGCCATCATGTGGCAGGGGGGCCAGCCCCAGCATTTT. As protein: CAIMWQGGQPQHF.

The rearrangement joins TRBV5-1 to TRBJ2-2; the match to TRBD2 covers 7 bases. J lost 7 bases, V lost 4 bases, and 13 bases had no gene match. CDR1 is SGHRS, CDR2 YFSETQ, per germline. The CDR3 totals 16 residues. The CDR3 loop reads CASSGSGVPSDGELFF. CDR3 sequence (DNA): TGCGCCAGCAGCGGGAGCGGGGTACCCTCGGACGGGGAGCTGTTTTTT.

This clone was counted at least ten times. This sample includes further DNA sequences coding for the same CDR3. The gene calls are TRBV28 and TRBJ1-1; perhaps TRBD1 as D (5 bases). This CDR3 comprises 12 residues. Trimming removed 7 bases from V and 2 bases from J, with 8 bases in between. The germline CDR1 and CDR2 sequences are MDHEN and SYDVKM. The CDR3 loop reads CASKGPNTEAFF. Here the CDR3 DNA reads TGTGCCAGCAAGGGGCCCAACACTGAAGCTTTCTTT.

The rearrangement uses TRBV2 and TRBJ1-4, with D tentatively TRBD1 (5 bases). This CDR3 has 15 amino acids. V lost 3 bases to trimming and J lost 0 bases, with 8 bases between them. Germline V gives CDR1 SNHLY, CDR2 FYNNEI. CDR3 loop: CASSDRVSTNEKLFF. The DNA for the CDR3 is TGTGCCAGCAGTGACAGGGTTTCAACTAATGAAAAACTGTTTTTT.

The genes are TRBV6-4 and TRBJ1-6; the D is unclear. Trimming removed 3 bases from V and 7 bases from J, with 7 bases in between. The CDR3 is 13 amino acids. Germline CDR1 is MRHNA and CDR2 is SNTAGT. The CDR3 bases are TGTGCCAGCAGTGAAGAGGAAAATTCACCCCTCCACTTT. This sequence encodes CASSEEENSPLHF.

The CDR3 coding sequence is TGTGCCTGGTTAGAAACAGATACGCAGTATTTT. Encoded protein: CAWLETDTQYF. V gene TRBV30 combines with J gene TRBJ2-3; D is uncertain. This CDR3 is 11 amino acids long. Per the germline V gene, CDR1 is GTSNPN and CDR2 is SVGIG (reference sequence). Between the trimmed V and J ends, which lost 5 bases and 3 bases, there was a span of 6 bases.

This clone was detected once. The gene calls are TRBV5-5 and TRBJ2-7; D remains ambiguous. The CDR3 runs 14 residues. V gave up 0 bases and J gave up 3 bases, with 10 bases separating them. The V gene's germline CDR1 is SGHKS and CDR2 YYEKEE (reference sequence). The CDR3 nucleotides read TGTGCCAGCAGCTTGGGCGACGGCGGCTACGAGCAGTACTTC. This encodes CASSLGDGGYEQYF.